Listed below are T cell receptor beta chains from one sample, sequenced in a study of T cell responses to AZD1222 COVID-19 vaccine. Using immunoSEQ multiplex PCR, the repertoire was profiled, and TCRdb retains in-frame clones only, with some absent. The table shows roughly 150,000 clones, with 90% occurring only once. Specimen: peripheral blood, collected 28 days after the second AZD1222 dose. These receptors were taken from an adult who received the AZD1222 COVID-19 vaccine. Both conserved end residues are part of each CDR3. D genes are given only for firm matches. Size tells how often a clone was seen (once, few, many) or the class of an expanded clone, and some rows leave it out.

clone size,D gene,J gene,V gene,CDR3 DNA,CDR3 protein
NA,NA,TRBJ2-7,TRBV6-5,TGTGCCAGCAGTTACTCTCGGGGTATCGCCTACGAGCAGTACTTC,CASSYSRGIAYEQYF
NA,NA,TRBJ2-7,TRBV7-9,TGTGCCAGCAGCTTAGGAGGGTTTAACTACGAGCAGTACTTC,CASSLGGFNYEQYF
NA,NA,TRBJ1-2,TRBV24-1,TGTGCCACCAGTGATTCTGACCGTGGCTACACCTTC,CATSDSDRGYTF
NA,NA,TRBJ2-2,TRBV6-4,TGTGCCAGCAGTGACTCTTTAGGGGGAGGCACCGGGGAGCTGTTTTTT,CASSDSLGGGTGELFF
NA,NA,TRBJ2-3,TRBV6-5,TGTGCCAGCAGACCGGGACCCTCCACAGATACGCAGTATTTT,CASRPGPSTDTQYF
once,NA,TRBJ1-2,TRBV7-2,TGTGCCAGCAGCTTAAGGGACATTAGGAACTATGGCTACACCTTC,CASSLRDIRNYGYTF
NA,NA,TRBJ2-3,TRBV5-4,TGTGCCAGCAGCCGGAAATACACAGATACGCAGTATTTT,CASSRKYTDTQYF
NA,TRBD2,TRBJ2-5,TRBV7-9,TGTGCCAGCAGCTTGACTAGCGGGAAATACGAGACCCAGTACTTC,CASSLTSGKYETQYF
NA,TRBD1,TRBJ2-5,TRBV19,TGTGCCAGTAGTATTTGGGGACAGGGACGAGAGACCCAGTACTTC,CASSIWGQGRETQYF
NA,NA,TRBJ1-2,TRBV7-2,TGTGCCAGCAGCCCCCCCCTGTGGTCCGTTGGCTACACCTTC,CASSPPLWSVGYTF
many,TRBD2,TRBJ2-3,TRBV4-1,TGCGCCAGCAGCCCTGAGGGAGGGGATGGGGATACGCAGTATTTT,CASSPEGGDGDTQYF
NA,NA,TRBJ2-2,TRBV30,TGTGCCTGGATGTTGGGGGAGGCCGGGGAGCTGTTTTTT,CAWMLGEAGELFF
NA,NA,TRBJ1-1,TRBV7-2,TGTGCCAGCAGCTTAGGCTTGACAGAGAACACTGAAGCTTTCTTT,CASSLGLTENTEAFF
NA,NA,TRBJ1-2,TRBV18,TGTGCCAGCTCACCGGTTCCGGGACCGTCTCTTGGCTACACCTTC,CASSPVPGPSLGYTF
NA,NA,TRBJ1-2,TRBV14,TGTGCCAGCAGCCAAGATCTTTACGTTCCCGTAGGCTACACCTTC,CASSQDLYVPVGYTF
NA,TRBD1,TRBJ1-4,TRBV6-5,TGTGCCAGCATTCTACCGGGACAGGGAGACGAAAAACTGTTTTTT,CASILPGQGDEKLFF
NA,NA,TRBJ2-1,TRBV6-4,TGTGCCAGCAGTGAAGGACTTTCCCCCTACAATGAGCAGTTCTTC,CASSEGLSPYNEQFF
NA,NA,TRBJ2-7,TRBV5-6,TGTGCCAGCAGCCCTACCGGGACCGTTAGCTACGAGCAGTACTTC,CASSPTGTVSYEQYF
NA,NA,TRBJ2-7,TRBV29-1,TGCAGCGATAGGATTATCTCCTACGAGCAGTACTTC,CSDRIISYEQYF
NA,NA,TRBJ2-7,TRBV6-2/TRBV6-3,TGTGCCAGCAGTGCCCGGGGGACCCACTCCTACGAGCAGTACTTC,CASSARGTHSYEQYF
NA,NA,TRBJ1-1,TRBV6-5,TGTGCCGCGAGAGGGGGACTCGTGAACACTGAAGCTTTCTTT,CAARGGLVNTEAFF
NA,TRBD1,TRBJ1-1,TRBV6-5,TGTGCCAGCAGTACTCAACACAGGGGAGAAGCTTTCTTT,CASSTQHRGEAFF
once,TRBD1,TRBJ2-7,TRBV11-3,TGTGCCAGCAGCTCCCGGGACAGGGGGAACTACGAGCAGTACTTC,CASSSRDRGNYEQYF
NA,TRBD1,TRBJ1-5,TRBV2,TGTGCCAGCACAGGGACAGTGTATAGCAATCAGCCCCAGCATTTT,CASTGTVYSNQPQHF
once,NA,TRBJ1-4,TRBV6-5,TGTGCCAGCACCTCAGGTGATGGTAATGAAAAACTGTTTTTT,CASTSGDGNEKLFF
NA,NA,TRBJ2-7,TRBV5-6,TGTGCCAGCAGCCTGCTTGTTCCATCGGAGATTTACGGGCAGTACTTC,CASSLLVPSEIYGQYF
NA,NA,TRBJ2-7,TRBV30,TGTGCCTGGAGTGTTCCAGGGATTCCCTACGAGCAGTACTTC,CAWSVPGIPYEQYF
NA,TRBD1,TRBJ1-5,TRBV5-5,TGTGCCAGCAGCCCGGACAGGGGGTTCCAGCATTTT,CASSPDRGFQHF
NA,NA,TRBJ1-4,TRBV28,TGTGCCAGCAGTTTAAAGTCGGGAGTGTGGAATGAAAAACTGTTTTTT,CASSLKSGVWNEKLFF
NA,NA,TRBJ2-5,TRBV9,TGTGCCAGCAGCGTAGGCCGAAACAGGTTAGAGACCCAGTACTTC,CASSVGRNRLETQYF
NA,TRBD2,TRBJ2-5,TRBV3-1/TRBV3-2,TGTGCCAGCAGCCGGCTAGCGGGGGGGAAAGAGACCCAGTACTTC,CASSRLAGGKETQYF
NA,TRBD2,TRBJ2-3,TRBV6-1,TGTGCCAGCAGTGTACTAGCGGGGGAGAGCACAGATACGCAGTATTTT,CASSVLAGESTDTQYF
NA,NA,TRBJ2-7,TRBV5-1,TGCGCCAGCAGCTATGCTGGGGATTCCTACGAGCAGTACTTC,CASSYAGDSYEQYF
NA,TRBD2,TRBJ2-5,TRBV27,TGTGCCAGCAGTTTATACCCTAGCGGGGGCCAAGAGACCCAGTACTTC,CASSLYPSGGQETQYF
NA,NA,TRBJ2-5,TRBV3-1/TRBV3-2,TGTGCCAGCAGCCAAGAGGGTATCCAAGAGACCCAGTACTTC,CASSQEGIQETQYF
NA,NA,TRBJ1-3,TRBV6-5,TGTGCCAGCAGTTTAGACAGGTACTCTGGAAACACCATATATTTT,CASSLDRYSGNTIYF